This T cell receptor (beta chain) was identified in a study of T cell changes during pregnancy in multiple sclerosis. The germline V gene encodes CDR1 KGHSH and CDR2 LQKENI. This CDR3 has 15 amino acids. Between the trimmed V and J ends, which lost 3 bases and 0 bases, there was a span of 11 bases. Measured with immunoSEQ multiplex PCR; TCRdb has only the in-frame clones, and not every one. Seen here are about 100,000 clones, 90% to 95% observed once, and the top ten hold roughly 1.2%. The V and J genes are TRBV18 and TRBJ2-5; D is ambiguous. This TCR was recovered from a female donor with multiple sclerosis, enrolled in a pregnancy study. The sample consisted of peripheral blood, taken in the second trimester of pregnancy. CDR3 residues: CASSPSVLDQETQYF. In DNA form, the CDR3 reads TGTGCCAGCTCACCTTCAGTTTTGGACCAAGAGACCCAGTACTTC.